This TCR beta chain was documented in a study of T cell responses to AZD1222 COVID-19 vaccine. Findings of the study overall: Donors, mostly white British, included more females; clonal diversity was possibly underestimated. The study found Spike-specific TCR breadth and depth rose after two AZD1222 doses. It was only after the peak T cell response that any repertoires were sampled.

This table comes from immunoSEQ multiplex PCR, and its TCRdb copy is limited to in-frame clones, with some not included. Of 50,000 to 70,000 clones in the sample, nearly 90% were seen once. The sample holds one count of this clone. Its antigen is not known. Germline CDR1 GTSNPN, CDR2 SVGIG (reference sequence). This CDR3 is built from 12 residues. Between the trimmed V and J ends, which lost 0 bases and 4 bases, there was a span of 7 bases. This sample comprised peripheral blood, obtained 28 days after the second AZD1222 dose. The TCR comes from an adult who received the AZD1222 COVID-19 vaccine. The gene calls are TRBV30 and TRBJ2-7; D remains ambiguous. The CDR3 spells CAWSVRGYEQYF. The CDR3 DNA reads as TGTGCCTGGAGTGTACGAGGTTACGAGCAGTACTTC.